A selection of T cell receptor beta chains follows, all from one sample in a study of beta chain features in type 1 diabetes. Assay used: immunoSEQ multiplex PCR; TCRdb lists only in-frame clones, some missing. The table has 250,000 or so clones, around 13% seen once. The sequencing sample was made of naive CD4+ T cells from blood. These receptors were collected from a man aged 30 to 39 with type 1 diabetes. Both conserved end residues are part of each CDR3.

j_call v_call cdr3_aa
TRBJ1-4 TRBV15 CATSRDLADSTNEKLFF
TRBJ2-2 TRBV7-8 CASSQLTGTGIRGELFF
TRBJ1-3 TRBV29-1 CSVHLLRENTIYF
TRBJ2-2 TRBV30 CAWSVFAGQQNTGELFF
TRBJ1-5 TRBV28 CASSSTTGTANNQPQHF
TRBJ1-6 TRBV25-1 CASGGQGSPLHF
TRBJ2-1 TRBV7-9 CASSLQGNEQFF
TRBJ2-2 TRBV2 CASSPRGQVTGELFF
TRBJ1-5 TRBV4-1 CASSQIDRDNQPQHF
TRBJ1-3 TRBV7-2 CASRFPLGNTIYF